There are a few counts of the clone carrying this T cell receptor beta chain. Each CDR3 protein gets one entry after TCRdb re-called the 5' RACE reads with MiXCR. The sample carries approximately 81,000 distinct CDR3 sequences, 10% to 15% recorded once. Time point specified: sample taken at primary tumor resection. Unsorted whole RNA of tumor, nontumor lung or frozen PBMC was sequenced. V gave up 0 bases and J gave up 3 bases, with 5 bases separating them. This CDR3 region has 13 residues. CDR1 MGHRA and CDR2 YSYEKL come from the germline V gene. This sample is drawn from a study of spatial heterogeneity in lung cancer. Study-level background: Beta-chain sequences were consistently detected more often than alpha-chain sequences.

This specimen consisted of PBMCs, obtained at surgery. This sequence originates from a male donor with early-stage non-small cell lung cancer. The chain combines TRBV4-1 with TRBJ1-1; D remains unclear. The CDR3 is CASSQEPDTEAFF. The CDR3 DNA sequence: TGCGCCAGCAGCCAAGAGCCAGACACTGAAGCTTTCTTT.